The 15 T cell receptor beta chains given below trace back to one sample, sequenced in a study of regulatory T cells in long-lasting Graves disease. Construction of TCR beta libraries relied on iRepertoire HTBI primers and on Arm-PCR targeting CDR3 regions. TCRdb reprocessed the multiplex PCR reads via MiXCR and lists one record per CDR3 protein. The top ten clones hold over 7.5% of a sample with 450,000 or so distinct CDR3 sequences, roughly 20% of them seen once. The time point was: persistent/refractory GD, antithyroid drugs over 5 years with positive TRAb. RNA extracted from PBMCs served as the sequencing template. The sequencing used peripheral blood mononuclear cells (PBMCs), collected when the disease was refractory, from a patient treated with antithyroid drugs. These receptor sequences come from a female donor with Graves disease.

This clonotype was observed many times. The CDR3 sequence: CASNDSPANTGELFF. The CDR3 DNA reads as TGTGCCAGCAATGACAGCCCCGCGAACACCGGGGAGCTGTTTTTT. The chain links TRBV27 to TRBJ2-2, with D tentatively TRBD1 (5 bases). V lost 7 bases to trimming and J lost 0 bases, with 12 bases between them. The germline CDR1 and CDR2 sequences are MNHEY and SMNVEV (reference sequence). This CDR3 region has 15 residues.

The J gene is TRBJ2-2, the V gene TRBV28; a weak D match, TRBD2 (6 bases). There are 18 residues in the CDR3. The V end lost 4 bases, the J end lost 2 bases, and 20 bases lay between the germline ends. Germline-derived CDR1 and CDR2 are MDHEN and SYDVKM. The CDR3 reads CASSSPTYRDSNTGELFF. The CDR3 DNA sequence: TGTGCCAGCAGTTCCCCGACCTACCGGGACTCCAACACCGGGGAGCTGTTTTTT. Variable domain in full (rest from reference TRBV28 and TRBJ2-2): DVKVTQSSRYLVKRTGEKVFLECVQDMDHENMFWYRQDPGLGLRLIYFSYDVKMKEKGDIPEGYSVSREKKERFSLILESASTNQTSMYLCASSSPTYRDSNTGELFFGEGSRLTVL.

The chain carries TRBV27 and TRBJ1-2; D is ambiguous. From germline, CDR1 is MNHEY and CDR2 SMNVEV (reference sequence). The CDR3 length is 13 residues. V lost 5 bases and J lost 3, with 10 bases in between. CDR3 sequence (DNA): TGTGCCAGCAGTGCCCTCGGGGACTATGGCTACACCTTC. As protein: CASSALGDYGYTF.

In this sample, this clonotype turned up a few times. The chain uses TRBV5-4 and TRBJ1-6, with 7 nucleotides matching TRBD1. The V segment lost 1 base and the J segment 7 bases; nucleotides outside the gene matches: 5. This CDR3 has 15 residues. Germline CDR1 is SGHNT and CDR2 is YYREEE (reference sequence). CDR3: CASSLTTGVNSPLHF. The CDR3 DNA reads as TGTGCCAGCAGCTTGACTACAGGGGTCAATTCACCCCTCCACTTT. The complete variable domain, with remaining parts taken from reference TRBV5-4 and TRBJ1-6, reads ETGVTQSPTHLIKTRGQQVTLRCSSQSGHNTVSWYQQALGQGPQFIFQYYREEENGRGNFPPRFSGLQFPNYSSELNVNALELDDSALYLCASSLTTGVNSPLHFGNGTRLTVT.

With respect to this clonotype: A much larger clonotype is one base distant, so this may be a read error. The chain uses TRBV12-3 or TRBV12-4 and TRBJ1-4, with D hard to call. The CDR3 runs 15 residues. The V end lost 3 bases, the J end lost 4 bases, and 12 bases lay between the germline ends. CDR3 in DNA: TGTGCCAGCAGTTTGGAGCCGGCAGATAATGAAAAACTGTTTTTT. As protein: CASSLEPADNEKLFF.

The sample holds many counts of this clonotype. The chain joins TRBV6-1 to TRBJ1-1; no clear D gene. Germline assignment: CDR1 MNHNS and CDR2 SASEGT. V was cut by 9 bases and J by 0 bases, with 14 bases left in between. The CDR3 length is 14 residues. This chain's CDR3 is CASSKGIMNTEAFF. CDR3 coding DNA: TGTGCCAGTAGCAAGGGAATCATGAACACTGAAGCTTTCTTT.

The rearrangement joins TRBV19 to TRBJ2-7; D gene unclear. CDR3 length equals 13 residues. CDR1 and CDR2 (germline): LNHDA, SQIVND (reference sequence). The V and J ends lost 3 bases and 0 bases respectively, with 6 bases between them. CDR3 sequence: CASSITISYEQYF. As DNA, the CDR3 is TGTGCCAGTAGTATTACCATCTCCTACGAGCAGTACTTC.

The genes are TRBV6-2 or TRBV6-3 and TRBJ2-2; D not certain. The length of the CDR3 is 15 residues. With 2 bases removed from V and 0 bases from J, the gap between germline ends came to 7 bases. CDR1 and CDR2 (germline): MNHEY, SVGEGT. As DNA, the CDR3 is TGTGCCAGCAGTTACGAGCCGTCGAACACCGGGGAGCTGTTTTTT. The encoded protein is CASSYEPSNTGELFF.

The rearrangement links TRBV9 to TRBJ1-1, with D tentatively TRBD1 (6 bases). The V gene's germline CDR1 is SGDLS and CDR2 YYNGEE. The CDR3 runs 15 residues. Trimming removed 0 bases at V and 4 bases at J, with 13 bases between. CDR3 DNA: TGTGCCAGCAGCGTAGATGGGGGCCTGGGCACTGAAGCTTTCTTT. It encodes CASSVDGGLGTEAFF. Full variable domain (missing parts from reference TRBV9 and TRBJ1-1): DSGVTQTPKHLITATGQRVTLRCSPRSGDLSVYWYQQSLDQGLQFLIQYYNGEERAKGNILERFSAQQFPDLHSELNLSSLELGDSALYFCASSVDGGLGTEAFFGQGTRLTVV.

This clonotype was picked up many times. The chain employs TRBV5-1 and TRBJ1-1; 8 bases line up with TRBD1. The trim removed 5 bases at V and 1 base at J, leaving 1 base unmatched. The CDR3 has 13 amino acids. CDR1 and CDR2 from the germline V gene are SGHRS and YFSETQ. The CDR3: CASRTGANTEAFF. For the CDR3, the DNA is TGCGCCAGCAGGACAGGGGCGAACACTGAAGCTTTCTTT.

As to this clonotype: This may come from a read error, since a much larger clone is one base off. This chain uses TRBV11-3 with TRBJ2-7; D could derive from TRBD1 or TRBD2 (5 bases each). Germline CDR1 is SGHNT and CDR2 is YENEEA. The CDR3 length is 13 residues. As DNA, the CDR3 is TGTGCCGGCAGCTTAGGGACCGCGGGCGAGCAGTACTTC. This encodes CAGSLGTAGEQYF.

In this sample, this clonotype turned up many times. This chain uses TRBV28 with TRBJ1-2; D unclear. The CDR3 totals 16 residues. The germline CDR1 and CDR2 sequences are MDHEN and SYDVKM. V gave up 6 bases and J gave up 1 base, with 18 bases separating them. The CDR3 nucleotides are TGTGCCAGCAGACAATTTCCTCAGGAATTTAACTATGGCTACACCTTC. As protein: CASRQFPQEFNYGYTF.

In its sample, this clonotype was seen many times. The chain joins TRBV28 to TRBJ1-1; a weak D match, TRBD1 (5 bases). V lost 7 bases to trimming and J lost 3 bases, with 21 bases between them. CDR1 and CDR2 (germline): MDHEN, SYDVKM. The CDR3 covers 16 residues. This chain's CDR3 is CASNRRGGLGDTEAFF. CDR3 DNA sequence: TGTGCCAGCAACCGCCGCGGGGGGTTGGGGGACACTGAAGCTTTCTTT.

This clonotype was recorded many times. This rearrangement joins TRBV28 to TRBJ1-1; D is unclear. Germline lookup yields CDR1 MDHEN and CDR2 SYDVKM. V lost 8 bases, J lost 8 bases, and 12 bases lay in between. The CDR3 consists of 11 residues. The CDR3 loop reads CASGRRREAFF. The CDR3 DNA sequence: TGTGCCAGCGGAAGAAGGCGGGAAGCTTTCTTT.

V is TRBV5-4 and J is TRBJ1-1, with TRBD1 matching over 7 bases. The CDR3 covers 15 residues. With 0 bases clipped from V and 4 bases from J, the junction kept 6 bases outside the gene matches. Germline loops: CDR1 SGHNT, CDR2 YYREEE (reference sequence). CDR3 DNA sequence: TGTGCCAGCAGCTTGGAGGGGGCGCAAGGCACTGAAGCTTTCTTT. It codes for CASSLEGAQGTEAFF.